The 27 T cell receptor beta chains below come from one sample, sequenced in a study of OX40 agonist ivuxolimab in advanced cancers. Sequencing used immunoSEQ multiplex PCR; TCRdb keeps in-frame clones, though not all of them. The profile covers approximately 68,000 clones, with roughly 83% appearing a single time and over 2% taken by the ten largest. The sample was CD4+ or CD8+ T cells sorted from blood, taken in a trial of the OX40 agonist ivuxolimab. All receptors derive from an adult with an advanced solid tumor such as melanoma, head and neck, liver or kidney cancer.

This clone turned up a few times. The chain couples TRBV6-1 to TRBJ1-6, with D possibly being TRBD1 (6 bases). The CDR3 contains 16 residues. Per the germline V gene, CDR1 is MNHNS and CDR2 is SASEGT. With 6 bases removed from V and 7 bases from J, the gap between germline ends came to 19 bases. The CDR3 spells CASRETGLIGNSPLHF. The CDR3 DNA sequence: TGTGCCAGCAGGGAAACAGGGTTGATCGGGAATTCACCCCTCCACTTT.

The J gene is TRBJ1-1, the V gene TRBV28; 7 positions agree with TRBD1. Germline V gene data show CDR1 as MDHEN and CDR2 as SYDVKM. The V gene end was trimmed by 4 bases and the J gene end by 8 bases; junction bases not matched to a gene: 13. The length of the CDR3 is 15 residues. CDR3 sequence reads: CASSSQGGGSREAFF. CDR3 in DNA: TGTGCCAGCAGTTCCCAAGGGGGCGGGTCGAGAGAAGCTTTCTTT.

J is TRBJ1-1 and V is TRBV18; D gene ambiguous. CDR3 length: 12 residues. Trimming left V 4 bases short and J 6 bases short, with 9 bases between. Germline CDR1 and CDR2: KGHSH and LQKENI. The CDR3 loop reads CASSQTLAEAFF. The CDR3 coding sequence is TGTGCCAGCTCACAGACCCTCGCTGAAGCTTTCTTT.

This chain connects TRBV28 to TRBJ1-5; a weak D match, TRBD1 (5 bases). The V end lost 4 bases, the J end lost 8 bases, and 12 bases lay between the germline ends. Germline V lookup: CDR1 MDHEN, CDR2 SYDVKM. This CDR3 region has 13 residues. The CDR3 DNA follows: TGTGCCAGCAGTTCTGGGCAGGGAAAGCCCCAGCATTTT. As protein: CASSSGQGKPQHF.

The chain employs TRBV19 and TRBJ2-5; D not certain. The J call may be wrong; the DNA end is better matched by TRBJ2-7. The CDR3 covers 14 residues. Per the germline V gene, CDR1 is LNHDA and CDR2 is SQIVND (reference sequence). CDR3 in amino acids: CASSKWQRTYEQYF. CDR3 DNA sequence: TGTGCCAGTAGTAAATGGCAGCGTACCTACGAGCAGTACTTC.

The chain combines TRBV25-1 with TRBJ1-2; 9 bases are a match to TRBD1. This CDR3 contains 13 residues. V dropped 6 bases and J dropped 7; count of bases not matched to a gene: 6. Germline loops: CDR1 MGHDK, CDR2 SYGVNS. The CDR3 loop reads CASSQQGALGYTF. CDR3 DNA sequence: TGTGCCAGCAGCCAACAGGGGGCGCTTGGCTACACCTTC.

V gene TRBV18 combines with J gene TRBJ1-1, with no clear D. Germline values: CDR1 KGHSH, CDR2 LQKENI. Between the trimmed V and J ends, which lost 1 base and 1 base, there was a span of 7 bases. This CDR3 spans 14 amino acids. In nucleotides, the CDR3 is TGTGCCAGCTCACCACTAACAGAGAACACTGAAGCTTTCTTT. Translation gives CASSPLTENTEAFF.

Only one count was recorded for this clone. The chain has TRBV28 and TRBJ2-7; D may be TRBD2 (6 bases). Per the germline V gene, CDR1 is MDHEN and CDR2 is SYDVKM. V was pared by 1 base and J by 6 bases, with 19 bases between. CDR3 length equals 16 residues. In nucleotides, the CDR3 is TGTGCCAGCAGTTTATTGCCAGGGACGCCCGGGGGCGAGCAGTACTTC. Its translation: CASSLLPGTPGGEQYF.

The chain combines TRBV5-5 with TRBJ1-1; D not resolved. V was shortened by 1 base and J by 2 bases, with 12 bases between the two germline ends. The CDR3 length is 15 residues. CDR1 and CDR2 (germline): SGHKS, YYEKEE (reference sequence). CDR3 nucleotide sequence: TGTGCCAGCAGCTTGTCTTGGGGTCGCAACACTGAAGCTTTCTTT. It yields the protein CASSLSWGRNTEAFF.

The rearrangement uses TRBV5-1 and TRBJ2-7; 7 nucleotides agree with TRBD2. The CDR3 runs 15 residues. With V trimmed by 6 bases and J by 5 bases, 14 bases remained unmatched. Germline V lookup: CDR1 SGHRS, CDR2 YFSETQ. This chain's CDR3 is CASNLQGGTNHEQYF. CDR3 nucleotides: TGCGCCAGCAACCTCCAGGGAGGGACTAACCACGAGCAGTACTTC.

The V gene is TRBV5-6, the J gene TRBJ2-5, with no clear D. Trimming took off 3 bases at V and 5 bases at J, with 8 bases between the two ends. The CDR3 consists of 12 residues. Germline V gene data show CDR1 as SGHDT and CDR2 as YYEEEE. The CDR3 protein is CASSSGWETQYF. DNA of the CDR3: TGTGCCAGCAGCTCAGGATGGGAGACCCAGTACTTC.

The genes are TRBV2 and TRBJ1-5; a possible D gene is TRBD1 (5 bases). The V end lost 4 bases, the J end lost 6 bases, and 10 bases lay between the germline ends. This CDR3 has 13 amino acids. The V gene's germline CDR1 is SNHLY and CDR2 FYNNEI. CDR3 coding DNA: TGTGCCAGCAGTGCAGCCAGGGTTCAGCCCCAGCATTTT. Translation gives CASSAARVQPQHF.

This chain connects TRBV27 to TRBJ2-7; D unclear. CDR1 and CDR2 from the germline V gene are MNHEY and SMNVEV (reference sequence). Trimming pared 6 bases from V and 4 bases from J, leaving 7 bases between. CDR3 length: 11 amino acids. CDR3 sequence: CASRNLYEQYF. The CDR3 coding sequence is TGTGCCAGCAGGAACCTGTACGAGCAGTACTTC.

In this sample, this clone turned up once. This chain uses TRBV19 with TRBJ2-2, with TRBD1 matching over 9 bases. Germline V gene data show CDR1 as LNHDA and CDR2 as SQIVND (reference sequence). The CDR3 totals 14 residues. J lost 4 bases, V lost 9 bases, and 6 bases had no gene match. Written as DNA, the CDR3 is TGTGCCAGCTCTGGGGACAGGGTCACCGGGGAGCTGTTTTTT. It is translated as CASSGDRVTGELFF.

The chain is built from TRBV30 and TRBJ2-3; 7 nucleotides line up with TRBD2. Germline CDR1 GTSNPN, CDR2 SVGIG (reference sequence). CDR3 size: 14 residues. V lost 6 bases to trimming and J lost 3 bases; unmatched junction nucleotides: 9. CDR3 in amino acids: CACPMAGGTDTQYF. The CDR3 bases are TGTGCCTGTCCGATGGCCGGGGGGACAGATACGCAGTATTTT.

This chain connects TRBV28 to TRBJ1-1, with D perhaps TRBD1 (5 bases). The V and J ends lost 6 bases and 1 base respectively, with 12 bases between them. The CDR3 spans 14 residues. Germline assignment: CDR1 MDHEN and CDR2 SYDVKM. CDR3 nucleotides: TGTGCCAGCAGACAGGTTTGGGAGAACACTGAAGCTTTCTTT. The encoded protein is CASRQVWENTEAFF.

The chain combines TRBV19 with TRBJ1-1, with D possibly being TRBD1 (5 bases). Germline values: CDR1 LNHDA, CDR2 SQIVND (reference sequence). The CDR3 contains 14 residues. V shed 1 base and J shed 5 bases, with 11 bases lying between them. The CDR3 here is CASSIGRGRTEAFF. The CDR3 coding sequence is TGTGCCAGTAGTATAGGAAGGGGAAGAACTGAAGCTTTCTTT.

The chain couples TRBV18 to TRBJ2-3; TRBD1 agrees at 7 bases. Germline V gene sequence: CDR1 KGHSH, CDR2 LQKENI. The V segment lost 1 base and the J segment 6 bases; nucleotides outside the gene matches: 1. There are 13 residues in the CDR3. The CDR3 sequence is CASSPQGADTQYF. For the CDR3, the DNA is TGTGCCAGCTCACCACAGGGGGCGGATACGCAGTATTTT.

A single count supports this clone. The chain uses TRBV5-6 and TRBJ2-7; the match to TRBD2 covers 7 bases. The V segment lost 5 bases and the J segment 1 base; nucleotides outside the gene matches: 6. The CDR3 runs to 14 residues. The germline CDR1 and CDR2 sequences are SGHDT and YYEEEE. The CDR3 DNA sequence: TGTGCCAGCAGTTGGCGGGGGACTTCCTACGAGCAGTACTTC. Translating it yields CASSWRGTSYEQYF.

The chain employs TRBV28 and TRBJ1-5; 11 bases map to TRBD1. Germline CDR1 reads MDHEN; CDR2 reads SYDVKM. The CDR3 loop spans 17 amino acids. V shed 7 bases and J 0 bases; nucleotides not matched to a gene: 8. The CDR3 sequence is CASTPGQGDYSNQPQHF. The CDR3 region has the DNA TGTGCCAGCACCCCGGGACAGGGGGATTATAGCAATCAGCCCCAGCATTTT.

J is TRBJ2-7 and V is TRBV7-9, with D tentatively TRBD2 (6 bases). This CDR3 spans 14 amino acids. CDR1 is SEHNR and CDR2 is FQNEAQ in the germline V gene (reference sequence). V gave up 2 bases and J gave up 3 bases, with 11 bases separating them. The CDR3 protein is CASSLWTTNYEQYF. The CDR3 DNA follows: TGTGCCAGCAGCTTATGGACTACCAACTACGAGCAGTACTTC.

V and J are TRBV30 and TRBJ1-5; perhaps TRBD1 as D (5 bases). Trimming took 3 bases from V and 1 from J, leaving 10 bases between them. The CDR3 is made up of 14 amino acids. Per germline, CDR1 GTSNPN and CDR2 SVGIG (reference sequence). CDR3 DNA: TGTGCCTGGAGAGGGGCAGAAAGCAATCAGCCCCAGCATTTT. Translation: CAWRGAESNQPQHF.

V usage is TRBV5-1 and J usage is TRBJ1-4; D is ambiguous. The CDR3 is made up of 14 amino acids. Trimming stripped 2 bases from V and 4 bases from J, with 9 bases between. Germline CDR1 and CDR2: SGHRS and YFSETQ. The CDR3 region has the DNA TGCGCCAGCAGCTTTTCTGGGTTTAATGAAAAACTGTTTTTT. As protein: CASSFSGFNEKLFF.

The chain carries TRBV5-6 and TRBJ1-6; D call uncertain. Germline V gene lookup returns CDR1 SGHDT and CDR2 YYEEEE. V lost 4 bases and J 8 bases, leaving 16 bases between the germline ends. The CDR3 covers 15 residues. CDR3 coding DNA: TGTGCCAGCAGCCCCCTTAGAGGGAGGCATTCACCCCTCCACTTT. Encoded protein: CASSPLRGRHSPLHF.

V is TRBV7-9 and J is TRBJ1-4, with 10 bases that match TRBD1. V gave up 4 bases and J gave up 7 bases; unmatched junction bases: 3. Germline CDR1 is SEHNR and CDR2 is FQNEAQ (reference sequence). This CDR3 is 14 amino acids long. The CDR3 sequence is CASSSDRGSEKLFF. DNA of the CDR3: TGTGCCAGCAGCTCGGACAGGGGGTCTGAAAAACTGTTTTTT. Variable domain in full (rest from reference TRBV7-9 and TRBJ1-4): DTGVSQNPRHKITKRGQNVTFRCDPISEHNRLYWYRQTLGQGPEFLTYFQNEAQLEKSRLLSDRFSAERPKGSFSTLEIQRTEQGDSAMYLCASSSDRGSEKLFFGSGTQLSVL.

The chain employs TRBV19 and TRBJ1-5; D is perhaps TRBD1 (6 bases). Germline CDR1 is LNHDA and CDR2 is SQIVND (reference sequence). Trimming removed 5 bases at V and 0 bases at J, with 11 bases between. The CDR3 runs 15 residues. The CDR3 DNA follows: TGTGCCAGTAGTTCGGGACACTTTAGCAATCAGCCCCAGCATTTT. It is translated as CASSSGHFSNQPQHF.

The V call is TRBV27, the J call TRBJ1-5; D uncertain. Germline-derived CDR1 and CDR2 are MNHEY and SMNVEV (reference sequence). V was shortened by 3 bases and J by 0 bases, with 6 bases between the two germline ends. CDR3 length equals 14 residues. CDR3 sequence (DNA): TGTGCCAGCAGTTTTCAGTATAGCAATCAGCCCCAGCATTTT. Translating it yields CASSFQYSNQPQHF.